The sequence of this TCR beta chain was determined in a study of blood T cell repertoires in COVID-19. V shed 6 bases and J shed 1 base, with 12 bases lying between them. This CDR3 region has 14 residues. Germline V gene data show CDR1 as MNHEY and CDR2 as SMNVEV (reference sequence). Data came from immunoSEQ multiplex PCR; TCRdb stores just in-frame clones and leaves some out. The top ten clones hold approximately 20% of a sample with 200,000 to 250,000 clones, around 80% of them seen once. The receptor's source is a man aged 30 to 39 with active or convalescent COVID-19. The chain employs TRBV27 and TRBJ1-1, with D unclear. Sequenced sample: peripheral blood. The CDR3 loop reads CASSPGFSNTEAFF. The CDR3 DNA follows: TGTGCCAGCAGCCCAGGATTCTCGAACACTGAAGCTTTCTTT.